Reported below is one T cell receptor beta chain. Its antigen is unidentified. Amplification used 60 Vbeta primers and 13 Jbeta primers. This table comes from immunoSEQ multiplex PCR, and its TCRdb copy is limited to in-frame clones, with some not included. The table has about 110,000 clones, roughly 67% seen once. This CDR3 has 17 amino acids. V lost 5 bases, J lost 4 bases, and 11 bases stayed unmatched. The germline V gene encodes CDR1 SGHAT and CDR2 FQNNGV. These data belong to a study of cytomegalovirus exposure and HLA in healthy donors. Study-wide results and caveats: There was a cluster of highly shared sequence variants that was likely a sequencing artifact. A later analysis found common viral pathogens apparently linked to several of the most significant clusters.

This receptor was identified in a young man in good health and CMV-seropositive. This chain uses TRBV11-2 with TRBJ2-5; TRBD1 matches 12 bases. Sample: PBMCs. The CDR3 DNA follows: TGTGCCAGCAGCCGTGGGACAGGGGGCCCATATGGAGAGACCCAGTACTTC. Protein sequence: CASSRGTGGPYGETQYF.